Listed below are T cell receptor beta chains from one sample, sequenced in a study of blood T cells in healthy people across ages. Each CDR3 protein gets one entry after TCRdb re-called the 5' RACE reads with MiXCR. The data show 800,000 to 900,000 distinct CDR3 sequences, approximately 65% seen once. Sequencing was done on a sample of blood. The receptors were gathered from a man aged 25 to 45 in good health. Each CDR3 is given with its conserved first and last residue. A D gene is named only where the DNA matches it firmly. Size tells how often a clone was seen (once, few, many) or the class of an expanded clone, and some rows leave it out.

D	V	J	size	CDR3	DNA
.	TRBV14	TRBJ2-6	.	CASSETGSGANVLTF	TGTGCCAGCAGCGAAACAGGCTCTGGGGCCAACGTCCTGACTTTC
.	TRBV10-3	TRBJ1-2	.	CAISATPGASYGYTF	TGTGCCATCAGTGCAACCCCCGGGGCGTCCTATGGCTACACCTTC
.	TRBV15	TRBJ2-5	.	CATSRTRFDSGETQYF	TGTGCCACCAGCAGAACTCGATTTGACTCCGGAGAGACCCAGTACTTC
TRBD1	TRBV6-6	TRBJ1-6	.	CASSYHQSRGWNSPLHF	TGTGCCAGCAGTTACCACCAATCCAGGGGGTGGAATTCACCCCTCCACTTT
TRBD2	TRBV6-1	TRBJ2-3	.	CASSAGLAERTDTQYF	TGTGCCAGCAGTGCAGGACTAGCGGAACGCACAGATACGCAGTATTTT
.	TRBV7-2	TRBJ2-2	.	CASSYTYSNTGELFF	TGTGCCAGCAGCTATACCTATTCGAACACCGGGGAGCTGTTTTTT
TRBD1	TRBV7-2	TRBJ1-2	few	CASSLMGQVNYGYTF	TGTGCCAGCAGCTTAATGGGACAGGTGAACTATGGCTACACCTTC
TRBD2	TRBV20-1	TRBJ2-7	few	CSADPSGESYEQYF	TGCAGTGCAGACCCTAGCGGGGAATCCTACGAGCAGTACTTC
.	TRBV28	TRBJ1-3	.	CASSGDANTIYF	TGTGCTAGCAGTGGGGACGCTAATACCATATATTTT
.	TRBV20-1	TRBJ2-7	.	CSGFKGWEQYF	TGCAGTGGATTTAAGGGGTGGGAGCAGTACTTC
TRBD2	TRBV28	TRBJ2-5	few	CASRPGGQETQYF	TGTGCCAGCAGACCGGGGGGTCAAGAGACCCAGTACTTC
.	TRBV28	TRBJ2-5	.	CASSGGTVLQETQYF	TGTGCCAGCAGTGGAGGTACGGTTCTCCAAGAGACCCAGTACTTC
TRBD2	TRBV4-3	TRBJ2-7	.	CASSQDGRGGTYEQYF	TGCGCCAGCAGCCAAGATGGGAGGGGAGGAACCTACGAGCAGTACTTC
.	TRBV29-1	TRBJ2-7	few	CSVEGGQAYEQYF	TGCAGCGTTGAAGGCGGCCAGGCCTACGAGCAGTACTTC
TRBD1	TRBV6-5	TRBJ2-7	few	CASSHKPGQRYEQYF	TGTGCCAGCAGCCACAAACCGGGACAGCGCTACGAGCAGTACTTC
.	TRBV12-3/TRBV12-4	TRBJ2-2	.	CASSLVRAIPNTGELFF	TGTGCCAGCAGTTTAGTCAGGGCGATTCCGAACACCGGGGAGCTGTTTTTT
TRBD1	TRBV2	TRBJ2-1	.	CASSETGPYNEQFF	TGTGCCAGCAGTGAGACAGGGCCTTACAATGAGCAGTTCTTC
TRBD2	TRBV29-1	TRBJ2-1	.	CSGTGRGGNEQFF	TGCAGCGGAACTGGGCGGGGAGGGAATGAGCAGTTCTTC
.	TRBV5-1	TRBJ1-1	.	CASSLSTGGLTEAFF	TGCGCCAGCAGCTTGTCGACTGGGGGACTCACTGAAGCTTTCTTT
TRBD2	TRBV20-1	TRBJ2-1	.	CSAPLAGEGRQQFF	TGCAGTGCCCCACTAGCGGGAGAGGGTCGACAACAGTTCTTC
TRBD1	TRBV9	TRBJ1-2	.	CASRDETGENGYTF	TGTGCCAGCAGGGACGAGACAGGGGAAAATGGCTACACCTTC
.	TRBV29-1	TRBJ2-7	.	CSVEGDGFSDSYEQYF	TGCAGCGTTGAAGGGGATGGGTTTTCGGACTCCTACGAGCAGTACTTC
TRBD2	TRBV3-1	TRBJ2-7	few	CASSQGRGGAYEQYF	TGTGCCAGCAGCCAAGGACGCGGGGGGGCCTACGAGCAGTACTTC
TRBD2	TRBV10-3	TRBJ2-1	.	CAISEPSGAHNEQFF	TGTGCCATCAGTGAGCCAAGCGGGGCTCACAATGAGCAGTTCTTC
TRBD1	TRBV7-3	TRBJ2-5	.	CASSLNGGTGDETQYF	TGTGCCAGCAGCTTAAATGGTGGGACAGGGGACGAGACCCAGTACTTC
TRBD1	TRBV7-2	TRBJ2-2	.	CASPLGAGGSTGELFF	TGTGCCAGTCCGCTTGGGGCAGGGGGATCTACCGGGGAGCTGTTTTTT
.	TRBV25-1	TRBJ2-2	.	CASSKGMSNTGELFF	TGTGCCAGCAGCAAGGGGATGTCGAACACCGGGGAGCTGTTTTTT
TRBD1	TRBV5-1	TRBJ1-5	few	CASSPDREQPQHF	TGCGCCAGCAGCCCCGACAGGGAGCAGCCCCAGCATTTT
.	TRBV7-9	TRBJ2-3	.	CASSGFSTDTQYF	TGTGCCAGCAGCGGATTTTCCACAGATACGCAGTATTTT
.	TRBV10-3	TRBJ2-5	.	CAISDSGRPQETQYF	TGTGCCATCAGTGACTCGGGGAGGCCCCAAGAGACCCAGTACTTC
.	TRBV15	TRBJ1-2	.	CATSPGRGIYGYTF	TGTGCCACCAGCCCAGGGAGAGGGATCTATGGCTACACCTTC
.	TRBV10-3	TRBJ2-3	.	CAISEAPDSTDTQYF	TGTGCCATCAGTGAGGCGCCGGACAGCACAGATACGCAGTATTTT
.	TRBV15	TRBJ2-5	.	CAASRDPRDQETQYF	TGTGCCGCCAGCAGAGATCCCAGGGACCAAGAGACCCAGTACTTC
TRBD2	TRBV20-1	TRBJ2-5	.	CSATNSAGLAETQYF	TGCAGTGCTACCAATAGTGCGGGACTAGCGGAGACCCAGTACTTC
TRBD2	TRBV29-1	TRBJ2-5	.	CSVGGLAHQETQYF	TGCAGCGTTGGAGGACTAGCGCACCAAGAGACCCAGTACTTC
TRBD1	TRBV5-5	TRBJ1-6	few	CASSFGQGLYNSPLHF	TGTGCCAGCAGCTTTGGACAGGGGCTTTATAATTCACCCCTCCACTTT
TRBD1	TRBV6-1	TRBJ1-5	.	CASSEETGGPPQHF	TGTGCCAGCAGTGAAGAGACAGGGGGTCCGCCCCAGCATTTT
.	TRBV19	TRBJ2-7	few	CASSKDRGYEQYF	TGTGCCAGTAGTAAAGACAGAGGCTACGAGCAGTACTTC
.	TRBV5-1	TRBJ1-2	many	CASSLRGDGYTF	TGTGCCAGCAGCCTCAGAGGGGATGGCTACACCTTC
.	TRBV6-5	TRBJ2-7	.	CASRADRGRLYEQYF	TGTGCCAGCAGAGCAGATCGGGGGAGACTCTACGAGCAGTACTTC
TRBD1	TRBV27	TRBJ2-7	.	CASSEDPTGLGYEQYF	TGTGCCAGCAGTGAGGACCCGACAGGGTTAGGCTACGAGCAGTACTTC
.	TRBV5-1	TRBJ2-7	few	CASSLRTPYEQYF	TGTGCCAGCAGTTTACGGACACCTTACGAGCAGTACTTC
.	TRBV27	TRBJ2-5	.	CASRRLDSQETQYF	TGTGCCAGCAGGAGACTGGACAGCCAAGAGACCCAGTACTTC
.	TRBV7-9	TRBJ1-5	.	CASSLDDYSNQPQHF	TGTGCCAGCAGCTTAGATGATTATAGCAATCAGCCCCAGCATTTT
.	TRBV29-1	TRBJ2-2	.	CSVDGRGPGELFF	TGCAGCGTTGACGGCAGGGGCCCCGGGGAGCTGTTTTTT
.	TRBV7-3	TRBJ1-1	.	CASSSHRDTEAFF	TGTGCCAGCAGCTCCCACAGGGACACTGAAGCTTTCTTT
TRBD1	TRBV12-3/TRBV12-4	TRBJ2-3	.	CASSLPDREQYRTDTQYF	TGTGCCAGCAGTTTACCGGACAGGGAACAATACCGCACAGATACGCAGTATTTT